This T cell receptor beta chain is from a study of T cell changes during pregnancy in multiple sclerosis. TCRdb's table, derived via immunoSEQ multiplex PCR, lists solely in-frame clones and lacks some. The table has about 41,000 clones, approximately 90% seen once; the top ten hold approximately 0.61%. The source was CD4+ T cells from peripheral blood mononuclear cells, collected in the first trimester of pregnancy. This receptor was obtained from a female donor with multiple sclerosis, enrolled in a pregnancy study.

As DNA, the CDR3 is TGTGCCAGCAGCTTAGCCCTAGCGGGAGAGACCCAGTACTTC. Residues: CASSLALAGETQYF. This chain connects TRBV7-9 to TRBJ2-5, with TRBD2 matching over 8 bases. Germline-derived CDR1 and CDR2 are SEHNR and FQNEAQ (reference sequence). The CDR3 runs 14 residues. V lost 0 bases to trimming and J lost 4 bases; unmatched junction nucleotides: 1.